This entry describes one TCR beta chain. Its specificity is not known. This specimen belongs to a study of graft-versus-host responses after intestinal transplantation. As for the study in general: Each of the recipients got a multivisceral, liver-intestinal, or isolated intestinal transplant. General study results and limits: After transplant, early declines in HvG clones were associated with peak levels of circulating GvH clones.

The CDR3 consists of 12 residues. The V end lost 0 bases, the J end lost 4 bases, and 3 bases lay between the germline ends. Germline V gene data show CDR1 as SGHVS and CDR2 as FNYEAQ. The method was immunoSEQ multiplex PCR; TCRdb's version includes in-frame clones alone and lacks a portion of them. The table has around 67,000 clones, 90% seen once. The specimen comprised unstimulated CD8+ T cells sorted from spleen or lymph node cells, sampled before transplant. The chain couples TRBV7-6 to TRBJ2-5; D is unresolved. The TCR was taken from a human donor who was the organ donor for an intestinal transplant. The chain's CDR3 is CASSLAAETQYF. The CDR3 nucleotides are TGTGCCAGCAGCTTAGCGGCAGAGACCCAGTACTTC.